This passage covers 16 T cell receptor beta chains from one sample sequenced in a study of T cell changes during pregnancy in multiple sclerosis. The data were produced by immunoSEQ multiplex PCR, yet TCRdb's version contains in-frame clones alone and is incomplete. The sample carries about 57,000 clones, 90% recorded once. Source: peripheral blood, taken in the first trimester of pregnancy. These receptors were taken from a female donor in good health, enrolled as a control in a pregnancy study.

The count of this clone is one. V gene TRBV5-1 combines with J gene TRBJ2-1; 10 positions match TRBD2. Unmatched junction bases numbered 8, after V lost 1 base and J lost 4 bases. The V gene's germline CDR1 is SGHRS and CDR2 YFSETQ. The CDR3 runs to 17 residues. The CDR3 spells CASSLQSLAGVYNEQFF. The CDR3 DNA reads TGCGCCAGCAGCTTGCAATCCCTAGCGGGAGTATACAATGAGCAGTTCTTC.

In nucleotides, the CDR3 is TGCGCCAGCGTGGGACAGGGCGGTGGCAATGAGCAGTTCTTC. Translated, it gives CASVGQGGGNEQFF. The gene calls are TRBV5-1 and TRBJ2-1; 9 bases line up with TRBD1. The germline gives CDR1 SGHRS, CDR2 YFSETQ. This CDR3 is 14 amino acids long. V lost 7 bases, J lost 6 bases, and 8 bases stayed unmatched.

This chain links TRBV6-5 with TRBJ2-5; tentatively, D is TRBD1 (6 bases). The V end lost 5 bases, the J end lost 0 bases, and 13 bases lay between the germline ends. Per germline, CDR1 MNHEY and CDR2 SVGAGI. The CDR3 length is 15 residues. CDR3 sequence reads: CASSTGTLHQETQYF. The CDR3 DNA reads TGTGCCAGCAGTACCGGGACACTTCACCAAGAGACCCAGTACTTC.

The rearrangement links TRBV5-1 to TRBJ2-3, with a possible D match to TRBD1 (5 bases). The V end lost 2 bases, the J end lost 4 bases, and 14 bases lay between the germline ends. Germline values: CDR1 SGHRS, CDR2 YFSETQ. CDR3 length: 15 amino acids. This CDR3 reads CASSFGQGHADTQYF. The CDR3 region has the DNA TGCGCCAGCAGCTTTGGCCAGGGCCATGCAGATACGCAGTATTTT.

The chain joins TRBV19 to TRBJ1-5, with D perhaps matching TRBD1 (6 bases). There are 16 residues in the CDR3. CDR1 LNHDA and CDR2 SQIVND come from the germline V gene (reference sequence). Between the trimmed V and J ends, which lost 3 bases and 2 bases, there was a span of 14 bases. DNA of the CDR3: TGTGCCAGTAGTATCGAGGGGGGGCAGGGCAATCAGCCCCAGCATTTT. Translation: CASSIEGGQGNQPQHF.

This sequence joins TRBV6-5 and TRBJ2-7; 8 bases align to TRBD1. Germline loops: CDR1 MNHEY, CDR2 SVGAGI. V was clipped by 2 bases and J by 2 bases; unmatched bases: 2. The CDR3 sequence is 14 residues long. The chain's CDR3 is CASSYLTGAYEQYF. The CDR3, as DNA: TGTGCCAGCAGTTACCTGACAGGGGCCTACGAGCAGTACTTC.

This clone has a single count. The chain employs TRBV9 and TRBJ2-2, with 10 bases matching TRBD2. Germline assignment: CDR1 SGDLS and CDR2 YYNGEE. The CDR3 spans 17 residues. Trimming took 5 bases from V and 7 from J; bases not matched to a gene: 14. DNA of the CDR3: TGTGCCAGCAGGAGGGGTCTGACTAGCGGGTCGGACGGGGAGCTGTTTTTT. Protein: CASRRGLTSGSDGELFF.

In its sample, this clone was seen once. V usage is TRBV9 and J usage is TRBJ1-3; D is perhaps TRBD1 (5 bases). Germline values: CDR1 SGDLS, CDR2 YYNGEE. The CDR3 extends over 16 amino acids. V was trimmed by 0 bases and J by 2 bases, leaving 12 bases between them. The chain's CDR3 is CASSVDPWGAGNTIYF. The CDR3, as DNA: TGTGCCAGCAGCGTAGACCCTTGGGGGGCTGGAAACACCATATATTTT.

The DNA for the CDR3 is TGTGCCAGCAGCTCCGGACAGGGACGCACTGAAGCTTTCTTT. This gives the protein CASSSGQGRTEAFF. This chain connects TRBV5-4 to TRBJ1-1, with 8 bases lining up with TRBD1. Germline CDR1 reads SGHNT; CDR2 reads YYREEE (reference sequence). The CDR3 loop spans 14 amino acids. V lost 3 bases to trimming and J lost 4 bases; unmatched junction nucleotides: 5.

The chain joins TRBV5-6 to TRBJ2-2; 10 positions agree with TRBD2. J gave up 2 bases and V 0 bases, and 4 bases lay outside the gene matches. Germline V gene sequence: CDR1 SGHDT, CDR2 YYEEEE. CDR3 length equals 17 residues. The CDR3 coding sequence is TGTGCCAGCAGCTTGGCCACTAGCGGGGACAACACCGGGGAGCTGTTTTTT. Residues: CASSLATSGDNTGELFF.

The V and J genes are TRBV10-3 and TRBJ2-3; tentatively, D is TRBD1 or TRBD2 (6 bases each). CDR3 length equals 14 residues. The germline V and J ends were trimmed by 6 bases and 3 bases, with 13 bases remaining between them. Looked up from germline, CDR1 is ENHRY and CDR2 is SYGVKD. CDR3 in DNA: TGTGCCATCAGCGAGGGGGGAGGTACAGATACGCAGTATTTT. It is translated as CAISEGGGTDTQYF.

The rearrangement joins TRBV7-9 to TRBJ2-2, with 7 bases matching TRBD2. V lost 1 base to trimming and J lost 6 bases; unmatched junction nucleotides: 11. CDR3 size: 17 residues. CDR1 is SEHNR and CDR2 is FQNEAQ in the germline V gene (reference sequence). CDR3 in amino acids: CASSLERAGVVSGELFF. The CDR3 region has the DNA TGTGCCAGCAGCTTAGAGAGGGCGGGAGTAGTTTCCGGGGAGCTGTTTTTT.

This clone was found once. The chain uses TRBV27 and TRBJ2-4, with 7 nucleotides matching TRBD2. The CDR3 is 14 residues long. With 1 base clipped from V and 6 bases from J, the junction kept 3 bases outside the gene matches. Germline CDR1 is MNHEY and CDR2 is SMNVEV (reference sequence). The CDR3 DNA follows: TGTGCCAGCAGTTTATGGGGGGAGGGAAACATTCAGTACTTC. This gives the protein CASSLWGEGNIQYF.

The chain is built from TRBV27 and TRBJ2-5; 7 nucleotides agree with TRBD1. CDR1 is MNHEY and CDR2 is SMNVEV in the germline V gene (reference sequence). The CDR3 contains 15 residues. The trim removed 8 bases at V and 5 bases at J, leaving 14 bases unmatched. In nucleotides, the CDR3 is TGTGCCAGCGGTCCGGGACAGCCGGTTTGGGAGACCCAGTACTTC. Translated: CASGPGQPVWETQYF.

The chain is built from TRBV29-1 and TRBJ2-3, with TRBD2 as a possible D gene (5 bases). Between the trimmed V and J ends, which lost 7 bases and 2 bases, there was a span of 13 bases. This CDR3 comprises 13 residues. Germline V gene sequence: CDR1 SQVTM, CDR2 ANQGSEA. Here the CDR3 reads CSARTLYTDTQYF. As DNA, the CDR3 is TGCAGCGCTCGGACTCTTTACACAGATACGCAGTATTTT.

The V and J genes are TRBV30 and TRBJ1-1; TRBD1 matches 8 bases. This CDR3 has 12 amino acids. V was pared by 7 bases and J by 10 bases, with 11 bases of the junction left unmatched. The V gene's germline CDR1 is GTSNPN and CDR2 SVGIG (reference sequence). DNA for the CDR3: TGTGCCTACCAGAGCAGGGGGCAGGGAGCTTTCTTT. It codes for CAYQSRGQGAFF.